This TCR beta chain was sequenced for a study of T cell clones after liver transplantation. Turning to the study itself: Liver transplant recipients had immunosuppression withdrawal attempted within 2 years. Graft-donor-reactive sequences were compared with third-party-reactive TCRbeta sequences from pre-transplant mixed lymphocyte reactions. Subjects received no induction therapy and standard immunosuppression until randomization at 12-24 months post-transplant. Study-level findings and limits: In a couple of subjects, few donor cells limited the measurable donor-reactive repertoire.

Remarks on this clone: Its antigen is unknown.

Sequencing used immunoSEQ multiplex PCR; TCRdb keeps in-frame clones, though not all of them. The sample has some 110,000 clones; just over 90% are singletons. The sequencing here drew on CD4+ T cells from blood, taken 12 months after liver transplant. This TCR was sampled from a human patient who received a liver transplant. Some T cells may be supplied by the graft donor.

Here the CDR3 reads CASSLEGGPNTGELFF. DNA for the CDR3: TGTGCCAGCAGCTTGGAAGGCGGGCCCAACACCGGGGAGCTGTTTTTT. The chain employs TRBV5-4 and TRBJ2-2; D might be TRBD2 (5 bases). The CDR3 covers 16 residues. Trimming removed 0 bases from V and 2 bases from J, with 11 bases in between. From germline, CDR1 is SGHNT and CDR2 YYREEE (reference sequence). The variable domain in full, completed from reference TRBV5-4 and TRBJ2-2, reads ETGVTQSPTHLIKTRGQQVTLRCSSQSGHNTVSWYQQALGQGPQFIFQYYREEENGRGNFPPRFSGLQFPNYSSELNVNALELDDSALYLCASSLEGGPNTGELFFGEGSRLTVL.